These T cell receptor beta chains were read from a single sample in a study of regulatory T cells in long-lasting Graves disease. A single record per CDR3 protein comes from TCRdb applying MiXCR to the multiplex PCR reads. There are 500,000 or so distinct CDR3 sequences in the sample; about 16% occur only once, and roughly 25% lies in the top ten. The sample was also linked to a second study, of T cells in Graves' hyperthyroidism and ophthalmopathy.

The source was peripheral blood mononuclear cells (PBMCs), collected at new diagnosis, from a patient treated with antithyroid drugs. The receptor set was obtained from a woman aged 40-60 years with Graves disease. The CDR3 runs from the conserved cysteine through the conserved F or W. The D gene is left open where the match is weak. Expanded clones are given a class, and other clones once, few, many or no size at all.

V	size	J	D	DNA	CDR3
TRBV20-1	.	TRBJ2-5	TRBD2	TGCAGTGCTAGAGTGTTGCTAGCGGGGGGCCAGGGGTCAGATGAGACCCAGTACTTC	CSARVLLAGGQGSDETQYF
TRBV19	.	TRBJ1-2	TRBD1	TGTGCCAGTAGTGCCCCCGGGACAGGGGCTTATGGCTACACCTTC	CASSAPGTGAYGYTF
TRBV5-1	.	TRBJ1-1	.	TGCGCCAGCAGCTTGGCCTATGTGGACAGTGAAGCTTTCTTT	CASSLAYVDSEAFF
TRBV12-3/TRBV12-4	.	TRBJ2-3	.	TGTGCCAGCAGATCGGGGGCAGATACGCAGTATTTT	CASRSGADTQYF
TRBV5-1	many	TRBJ1-1	.	TGCGCCAGCAGCTTGGATGGGGACGGCACTGAAGCTTTCTTT	CASSLDGDGTEAFF
TRBV12-5	.	TRBJ1-1	TRBD1	TGTGCTAGTGGTTTGGTAGGGGGCTCCGTTTTTGAAGCTTTCTTT	CASGLVGGSVFEAFF
TRBV29-1	many	TRBJ1-2	.	TGCAGCGTTGAAGCCCTGGGCAGAGTCGGTGGCTACACCTTC	CSVEALGRVGGYTF
TRBV7-2	.	TRBJ2-2	.	TGTGCCAGCGCCGTCAGGGTTACCGGGGAGCTGTTTTTT	CASAVRVTGELFF
TRBV20-1	.	TRBJ2-5	.	TGCAGTGCTAGAGATGGAACAGGACGAGAAGAGACCCAGTACTTC	CSARDGTGREETQYF
TRBV5-1	many	TRBJ2-7	.	TGCGCCAGCAGCTTGGGGTTGGCATCCTACGAGCAGTACTTC	CASSLGLASYEQYF
TRBV29-1	many	TRBJ1-2	.	TGCAGCGTGCCTATGGTCTATGGCTACACCTTC	CSVPMVYGYTF
TRBV2	few	TRBJ2-2	.	TGTGCCAGCAGTGGGGTTGGGAACACCGGGGAGCTGTTTTTT	CASSGVGNTGELFF
TRBV28	many	TRBJ1-1	.	TGTGCCAGCAGTTTGGGACGGTCGAACACTGAAGCTTTCTTT	CASSLGRSNTEAFF
TRBV7-3	many	TRBJ2-3	.	TGTGCCAGCAGCCAAAGAGGGAATTTCGCAGATACGCAGTATTTT	CASSQRGNFADTQYF
TRBV11-2	few	TRBJ1-3	.	TGTGCCACCCGCTCTGGAAACACCATATATTTT	CATRSGNTIYF
TRBV20-1	many	TRBJ1-1	TRBD1	TGCAGTGCCTTGGACAGGGCCGATGAAGCTTTCTTT	CSALDRADEAFF
TRBV7-9	.	TRBJ2-5	TRBD1	TGTGCCAGCAGCGCCCCGGGACAGCAAATACAAGAGACCCAGTACTTC	CASSAPGQQIQETQYF
TRBV12-3/TRBV12-4	.	TRBJ1-5	TRBD1	TGTGCCAGCAGTTTAGTAGGGGGCCTCAATCAGCCCCAGCATTTT	CASSLVGGLNQPQHF
TRBV12-3/TRBV12-4	many	TRBJ1-2	.	TGTGCCAGCAGCCCAGGGCGGGGTAGACAGTATGGCTACACCTTC	CASSPGRGRQYGYTF
TRBV3-1	.	TRBJ2-2	TRBD2	TGTGCCAGCAGCCCCCTGGCGGGGGGGAGTATCGGGGAGCTGTTTTTT	CASSPLAGGSIGELFF
TRBV9	few	TRBJ2-5	.	TGTGCCAGCAGCGGGGACGTGATGGAGACCCAGTACTTC	CASSGDVMETQYF
TRBV6-9	.	TRBJ1-2	.	TGTGCCAGCAGTTACCCTAAGGCCCCAGGGGACTATGGCCACACCTTC	CASSYPKAPGDYGHTF
TRBV2	few	TRBJ2-1	.	TGTGCCTCCACGGCAAGACTTACCACCGGTGAGCAGTTCTTC	CASTARLTTGEQFF
TRBV6-1	.	TRBJ1-5	TRBD1	TGTGCCAGCAGCGTGAGACAGGGAAGCAATCAGCCCCAGCATTTT	CASSVRQGSNQPQHF
TRBV7-2	many	TRBJ1-1	.	TGTGCCAGCAGCCTTGTCGGTTTGGGGGGGGGTTCTACCACTGAAGCTTTCTTT	CASSLVGLGGGSTTEAFF
TRBV6-4	few	TRBJ2-2	.	TGTGCCAGCAGTGCGAGGGAATACACCGGGGAGCTGTTTTTT	CASSAREYTGELFF
TRBV27	many	TRBJ2-1	.	TGTGCCAGCAGTTTAGGGGCTAGCGTATACTACAATGAGCAGTTCTTC	CASSLGASVYYNEQFF
TRBV28	many	TRBJ1-2	TRBD1	TGTGCCAGCAGCCGAGGACAGGGGCACTATGGCTACACCTTC	CASSRGQGHYGYTF
TRBV5-1	.	TRBJ2-2	.	TGTGCCAGCAGCTTTGGGCCCGCTGGGGAGCTGTTTTTT	CASSFGPAGELFF
TRBV11-2	.	TRBJ2-3	.	TGTGCCAGCAGCTTACATCGACAGTCCACAGATACGCAGTATTTT	CASSLHRQSTDTQYF
TRBV19	few	TRBJ1-1	.	TGTGCCAGTAGTATGGGGTATCTCTGGGGCAGGCGACTCATGAACACTGAAGCTTTCTTT	CASSMGYLWGRRLMNTEAFF
TRBV19	.	TRBJ2-7	TRBD1	TGTGCCAGTAGTATTGGGGACAGATCCTACGAGCAGTACTTC	CASSIGDRSYEQYF
TRBV27	many	TRBJ2-7	.	TGTGCCAGCAGTTTTACTGTGACACGGGACTCCTACGAGCAGTACTTC	CASSFTVTRDSYEQYF
TRBV2	many	TRBJ2-5	TRBD1	TGTGCCAGCAGTGAGTCACAGGGGGCTGGAGAGACCCAGTACTTC	CASSESQGAGETQYF
TRBV30	many	TRBJ1-1	.	TGTGCCTTTCCCCTCAGGCTGTGTACTGAAGCTTTCTTT	CAFPLRLCTEAFF
TRBV20-1	.	TRBJ2-1	TRBD1	TGCAGTGCTAGCGACCGGGACAGGCCAATGGACAATGAGCAGTTCTTC	CSASDRDRPMDNEQFF
TRBV6-2/TRBV6-3	few	TRBJ1-2	TRBD1	TGTGCCAGCAGTTCCGGGACAGCCCAAGGCTATGGCTACACCTTC	CASSSGTAQGYGYTF
TRBV6-1	few	TRBJ2-5	TRBD2	TGTGCCAGCAGTGAATGGCGGGGGGGCCGGGAGACCCAGTACTTC	CASSEWRGGRETQYF
TRBV5-1	many	TRBJ2-3	.	TGCGCCAGCAGCTTGGAAGCAGGTAGCACAGATACGCAGTATTTT	CASSLEAGSTDTQYF